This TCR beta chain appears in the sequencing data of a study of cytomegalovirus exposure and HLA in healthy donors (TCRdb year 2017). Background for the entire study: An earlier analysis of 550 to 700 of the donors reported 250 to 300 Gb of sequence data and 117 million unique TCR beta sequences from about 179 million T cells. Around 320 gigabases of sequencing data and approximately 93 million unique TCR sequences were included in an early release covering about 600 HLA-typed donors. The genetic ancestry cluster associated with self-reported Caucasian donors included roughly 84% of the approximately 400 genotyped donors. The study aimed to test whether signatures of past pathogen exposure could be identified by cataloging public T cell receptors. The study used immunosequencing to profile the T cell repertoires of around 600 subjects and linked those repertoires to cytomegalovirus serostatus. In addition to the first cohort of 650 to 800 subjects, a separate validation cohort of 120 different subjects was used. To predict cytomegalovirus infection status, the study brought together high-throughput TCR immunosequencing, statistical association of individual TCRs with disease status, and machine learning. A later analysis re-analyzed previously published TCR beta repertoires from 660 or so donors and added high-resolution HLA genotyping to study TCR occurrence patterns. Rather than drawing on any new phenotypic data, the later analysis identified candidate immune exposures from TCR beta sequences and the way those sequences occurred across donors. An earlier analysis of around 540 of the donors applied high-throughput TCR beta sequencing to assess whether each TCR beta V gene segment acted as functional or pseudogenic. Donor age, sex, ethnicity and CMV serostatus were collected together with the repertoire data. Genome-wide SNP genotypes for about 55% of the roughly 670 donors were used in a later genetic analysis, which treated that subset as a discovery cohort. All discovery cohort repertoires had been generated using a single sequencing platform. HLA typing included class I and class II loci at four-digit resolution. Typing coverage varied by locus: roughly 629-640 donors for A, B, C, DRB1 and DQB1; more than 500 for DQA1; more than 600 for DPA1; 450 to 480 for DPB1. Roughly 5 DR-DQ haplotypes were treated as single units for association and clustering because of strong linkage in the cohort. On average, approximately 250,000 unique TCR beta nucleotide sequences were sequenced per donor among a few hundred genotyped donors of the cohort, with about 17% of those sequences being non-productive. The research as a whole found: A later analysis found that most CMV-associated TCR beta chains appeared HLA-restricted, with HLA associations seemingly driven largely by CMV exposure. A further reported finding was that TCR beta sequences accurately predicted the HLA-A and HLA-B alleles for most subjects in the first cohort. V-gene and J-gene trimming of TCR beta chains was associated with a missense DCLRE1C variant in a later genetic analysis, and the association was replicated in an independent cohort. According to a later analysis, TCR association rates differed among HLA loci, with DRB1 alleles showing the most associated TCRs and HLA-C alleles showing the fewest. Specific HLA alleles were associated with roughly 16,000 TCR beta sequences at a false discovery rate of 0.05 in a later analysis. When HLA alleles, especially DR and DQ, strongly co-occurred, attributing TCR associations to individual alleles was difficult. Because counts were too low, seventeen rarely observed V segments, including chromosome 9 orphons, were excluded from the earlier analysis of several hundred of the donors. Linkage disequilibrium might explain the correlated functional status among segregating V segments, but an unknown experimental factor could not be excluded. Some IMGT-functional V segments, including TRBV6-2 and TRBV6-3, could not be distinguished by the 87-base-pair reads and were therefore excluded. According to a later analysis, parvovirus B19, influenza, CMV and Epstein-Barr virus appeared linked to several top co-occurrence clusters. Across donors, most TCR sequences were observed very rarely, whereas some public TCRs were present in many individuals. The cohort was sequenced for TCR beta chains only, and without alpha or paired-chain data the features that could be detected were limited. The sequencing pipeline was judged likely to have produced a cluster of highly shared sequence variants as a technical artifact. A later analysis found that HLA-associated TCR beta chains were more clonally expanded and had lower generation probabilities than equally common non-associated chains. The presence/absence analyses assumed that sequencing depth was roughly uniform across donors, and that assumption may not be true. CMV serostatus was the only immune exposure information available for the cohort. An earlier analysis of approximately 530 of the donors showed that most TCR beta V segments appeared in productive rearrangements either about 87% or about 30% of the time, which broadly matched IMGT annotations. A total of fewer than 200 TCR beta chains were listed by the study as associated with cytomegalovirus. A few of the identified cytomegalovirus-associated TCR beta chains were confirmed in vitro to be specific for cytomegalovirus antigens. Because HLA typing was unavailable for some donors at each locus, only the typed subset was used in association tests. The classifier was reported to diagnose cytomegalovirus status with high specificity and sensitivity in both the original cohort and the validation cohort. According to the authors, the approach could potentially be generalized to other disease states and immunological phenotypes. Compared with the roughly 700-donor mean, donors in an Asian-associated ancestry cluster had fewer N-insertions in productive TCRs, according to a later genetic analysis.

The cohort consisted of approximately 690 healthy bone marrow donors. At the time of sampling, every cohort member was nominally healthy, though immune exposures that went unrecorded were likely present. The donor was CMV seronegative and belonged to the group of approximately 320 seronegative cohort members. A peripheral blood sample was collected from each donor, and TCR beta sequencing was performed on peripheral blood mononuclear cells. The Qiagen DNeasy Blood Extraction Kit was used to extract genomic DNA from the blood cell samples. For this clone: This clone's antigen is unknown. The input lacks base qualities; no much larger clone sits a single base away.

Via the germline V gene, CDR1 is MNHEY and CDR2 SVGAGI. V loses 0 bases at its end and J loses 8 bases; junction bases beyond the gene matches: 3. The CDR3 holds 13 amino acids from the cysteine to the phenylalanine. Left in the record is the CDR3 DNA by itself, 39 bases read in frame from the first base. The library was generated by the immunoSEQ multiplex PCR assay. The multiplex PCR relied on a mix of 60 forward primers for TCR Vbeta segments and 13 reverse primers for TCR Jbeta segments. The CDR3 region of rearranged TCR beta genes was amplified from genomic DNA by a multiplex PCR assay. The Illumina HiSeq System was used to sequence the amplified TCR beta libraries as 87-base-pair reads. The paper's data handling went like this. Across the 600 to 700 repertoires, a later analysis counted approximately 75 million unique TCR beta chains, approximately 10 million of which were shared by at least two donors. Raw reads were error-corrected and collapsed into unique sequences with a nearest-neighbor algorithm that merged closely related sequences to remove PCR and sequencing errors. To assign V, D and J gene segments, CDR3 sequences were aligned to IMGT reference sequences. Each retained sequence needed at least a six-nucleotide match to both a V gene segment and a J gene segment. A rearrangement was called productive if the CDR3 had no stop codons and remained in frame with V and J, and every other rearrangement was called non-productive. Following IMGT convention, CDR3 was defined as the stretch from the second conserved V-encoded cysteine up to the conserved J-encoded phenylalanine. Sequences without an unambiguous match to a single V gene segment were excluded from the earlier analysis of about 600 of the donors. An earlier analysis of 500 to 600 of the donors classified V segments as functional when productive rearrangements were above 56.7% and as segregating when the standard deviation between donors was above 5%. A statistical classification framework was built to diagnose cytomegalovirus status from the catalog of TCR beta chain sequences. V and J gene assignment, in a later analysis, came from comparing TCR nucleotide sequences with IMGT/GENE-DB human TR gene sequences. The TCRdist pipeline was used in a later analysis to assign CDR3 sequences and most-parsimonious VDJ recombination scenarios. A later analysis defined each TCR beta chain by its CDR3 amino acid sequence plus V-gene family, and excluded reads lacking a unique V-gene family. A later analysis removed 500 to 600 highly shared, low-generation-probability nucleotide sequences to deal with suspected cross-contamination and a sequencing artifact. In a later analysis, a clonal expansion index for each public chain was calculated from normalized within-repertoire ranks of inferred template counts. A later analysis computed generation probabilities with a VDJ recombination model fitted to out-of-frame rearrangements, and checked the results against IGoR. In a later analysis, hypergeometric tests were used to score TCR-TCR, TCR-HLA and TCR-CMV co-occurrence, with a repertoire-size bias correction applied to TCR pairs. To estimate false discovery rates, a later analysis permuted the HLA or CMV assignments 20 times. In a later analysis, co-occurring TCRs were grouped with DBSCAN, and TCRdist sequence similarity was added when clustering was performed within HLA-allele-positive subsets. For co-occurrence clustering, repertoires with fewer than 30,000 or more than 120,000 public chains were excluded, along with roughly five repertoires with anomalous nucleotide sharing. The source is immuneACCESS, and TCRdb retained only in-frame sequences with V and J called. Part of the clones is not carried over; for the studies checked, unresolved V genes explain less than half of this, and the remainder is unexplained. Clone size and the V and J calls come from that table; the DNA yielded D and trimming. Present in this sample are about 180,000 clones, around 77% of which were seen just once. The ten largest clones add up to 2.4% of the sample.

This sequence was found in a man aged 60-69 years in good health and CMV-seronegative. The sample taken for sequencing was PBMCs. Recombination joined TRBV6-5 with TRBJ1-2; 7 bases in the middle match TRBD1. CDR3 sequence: CASSYSTGEGYTF. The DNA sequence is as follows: TGTGCCAGCAGTTACTCAACAGGGGAAGGCTACACCTTC.